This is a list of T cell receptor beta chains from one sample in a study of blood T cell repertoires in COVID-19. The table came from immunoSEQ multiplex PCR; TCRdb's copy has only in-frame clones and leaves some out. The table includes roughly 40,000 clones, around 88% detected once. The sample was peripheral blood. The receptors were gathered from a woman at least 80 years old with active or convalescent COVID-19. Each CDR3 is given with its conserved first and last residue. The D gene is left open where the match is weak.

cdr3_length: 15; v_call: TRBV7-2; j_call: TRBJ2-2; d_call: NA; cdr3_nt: TGTGCCAGCAGCTTAGCCAGGGGTGGCACCGGGGAGCTGTTTTTT; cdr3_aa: CASSLARGGTGELFF
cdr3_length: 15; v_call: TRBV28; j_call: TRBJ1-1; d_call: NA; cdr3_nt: TGTGCCAGCTTCCTGAAGGGTGCGGGGAACACTGAAGCTTTCTTT; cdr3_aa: CASFLKGAGNTEAFF
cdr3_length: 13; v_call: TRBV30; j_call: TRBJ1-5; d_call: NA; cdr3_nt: TGTGCCTGGAGCTTGACAGGAGGTCAGCCCCAGCATTTT; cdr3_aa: CAWSLTGGQPQHF
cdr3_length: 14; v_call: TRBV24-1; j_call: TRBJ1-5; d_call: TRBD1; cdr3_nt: TGTGCCACCTCGGGACAGGAGAGCAATCAGCCCCAGCATTTT; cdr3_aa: CATSGQESNQPQHF
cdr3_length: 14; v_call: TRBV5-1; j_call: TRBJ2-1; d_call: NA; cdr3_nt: TGCGCCAGCAGCTTGCAGCAGGGCTACAATGAGCAGTTCTTC; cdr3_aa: CASSLQQGYNEQFF
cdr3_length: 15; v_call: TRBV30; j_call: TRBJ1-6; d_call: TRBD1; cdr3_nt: TGTGCCTGGAGTCCACACGACAGGGGAAATTCACCCCTCCACTTT; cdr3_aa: CAWSPHDRGNSPLHF
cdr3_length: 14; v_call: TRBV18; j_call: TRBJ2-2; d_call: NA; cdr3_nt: TGTGCCAGCTCACCAGAATTTGCGGTCGGGGAGCTGTTTTTT; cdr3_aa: CASSPEFAVGELFF
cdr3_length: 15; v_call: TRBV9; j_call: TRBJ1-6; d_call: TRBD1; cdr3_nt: TGTGCCAGCAGCATAACCGGGACAGCGTATTCACCCCTCCACTTT; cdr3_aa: CASSITGTAYSPLHF
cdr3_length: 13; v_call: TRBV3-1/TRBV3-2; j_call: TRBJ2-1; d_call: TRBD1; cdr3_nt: TGTGCCAGCAGCCGGACAGGTGACAATGAGCAGTTCTTC; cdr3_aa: CASSRTGDNEQFF
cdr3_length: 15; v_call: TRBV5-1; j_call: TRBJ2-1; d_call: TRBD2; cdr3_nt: TGCGCCAGCAGCCCCACTAGCGGGGCCTACAATGAGCAGTTCTTC; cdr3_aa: CASSPTSGAYNEQFF
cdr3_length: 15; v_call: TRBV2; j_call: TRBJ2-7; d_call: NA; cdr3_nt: TGTGCCAGCAGGCGGGTAGGGGACACCTTCTACGAGCAGTACTTC; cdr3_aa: CASRRVGDTFYEQYF
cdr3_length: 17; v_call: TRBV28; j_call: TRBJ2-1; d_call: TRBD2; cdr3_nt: TGTGCCAGCAGTTTAAGAGGGATCGGAGCGGGAGACGATGAGCAGTTCTTC; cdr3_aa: CASSLRGIGAGDDEQFF
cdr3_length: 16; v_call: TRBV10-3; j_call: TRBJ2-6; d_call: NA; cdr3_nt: TGTGCCATCAGTGACCGGGACAACTCTGGGGCCAACGTCCTGACTTTC; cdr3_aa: CAISDRDNSGANVLTF
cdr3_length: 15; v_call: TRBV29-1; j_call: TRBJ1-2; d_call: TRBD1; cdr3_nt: TGCAGCGTTGGAGGCACGACAGGGGTTTACTATGGCTACACCTTC; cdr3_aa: CSVGGTTGVYYGYTF
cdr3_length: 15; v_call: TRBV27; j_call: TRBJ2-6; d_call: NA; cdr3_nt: TGTGCCAGCAGTTCTACGGTGCGTGGGGCCAACGTCCTGACTTTC; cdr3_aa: CASSSTVRGANVLTF
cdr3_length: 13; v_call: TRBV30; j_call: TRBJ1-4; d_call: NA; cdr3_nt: TGTGCCTGGAGACCTGATTTAACTGGAAAACTGTTTTTT; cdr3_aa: CAWRPDLTGKLFF
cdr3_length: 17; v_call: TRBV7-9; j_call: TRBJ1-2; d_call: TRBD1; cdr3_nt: TGTGCCAGCAGCTCTCTAAAGGGACAGAGAATTTACTATGGCTACACCTTC; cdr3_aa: CASSSLKGQRIYYGYTF
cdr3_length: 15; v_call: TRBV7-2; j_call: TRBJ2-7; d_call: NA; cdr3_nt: TGTGCCAGCAGCTTAATTTCGGGGATTTCCTACGAGCAGTACTTC; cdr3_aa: CASSLISGISYEQYF
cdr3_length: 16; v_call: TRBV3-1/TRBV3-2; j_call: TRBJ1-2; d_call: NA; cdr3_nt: TGTGCCAGCAGCCAAGATTCGCGGGTTGCCAACTATGGCTACACCTTC; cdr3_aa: CASSQDSRVANYGYTF
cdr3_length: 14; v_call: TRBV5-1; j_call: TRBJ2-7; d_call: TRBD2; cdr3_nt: TGCGCCAGCAGCGGGACTAGCGGGAGCGGTGTGCAGTACTTC; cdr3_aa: CASSGTSGSGVQYF
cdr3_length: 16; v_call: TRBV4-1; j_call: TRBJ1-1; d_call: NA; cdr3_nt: TGCGCCAGCAGCCCGATCGTCGGGACTATAGCACCCGAAGCTTTCTTT; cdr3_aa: CASSPIVGTIAPEAFF
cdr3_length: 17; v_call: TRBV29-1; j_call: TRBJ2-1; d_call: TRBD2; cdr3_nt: TGCAGCGTTGAAAGGACTAGCGGGAGAGTCTCCTACAATGAGCAGTTCTTC; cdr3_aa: CSVERTSGRVSYNEQFF